This TCR beta chain was sequenced in a study of T cell repertoires in cytomegalovirus infection. Study-level background: Both recently identified HLA-C-restricted and well-studied HLA-B-restricted CMV epitopes were used in the study. Indications of both CMV infection and matching HLA type were provided by public TCR beta signatures.

This clonotype was picked up a small number of times. Its antigen remains unidentified. Via MiXCR, TCRdb re-called the reads, giving one row per CDR3 protein. The sample shows around 710,000 distinct CDR3 sequences, about 27% of them seen only once. Points from the study as a whole: The study found HLA-C-restricted CMV-specific TCR beta clonotypes dominating the ex vivo response. Summed frequency of public TCR beta families distinguished CMV carriers with the relevant HLA.

Trimming removed 3 bases at V and 1 base at J, with 6 bases between. CDR1 and CDR2 from the germline V gene are LGHNA and YNFKEQ. The CDR3 extends over 13 amino acids. This specimen consisted of cultured CD8+ T cells from PBMCs, obtained from culture after CMV antigen stimulation. The sequence came from a human donor in good health (CMV status not recorded). Some clones in this sample may be carry-over from other donors' samples. V gene TRBV4-2 combines with J gene TRBJ1-1; unclear D gene. In DNA, the CDR3 is TGTGCCAGCAGCCATAGATGGAACACTGAAGCTTTCTTT. Protein sequence: CASSHRWNTEAFF.